This TCR beta chain was captured in a study of cytomegalovirus exposure and HLA in healthy donors. Sequenced by immunoSEQ multiplex PCR; TCRdb stores in-frame clones only, minus some. The table has more than 120,000 clones, around nine tenths seen once; the top ten hold roughly 10%. The donors were in the approximately 120-subject validation cohort; that cohort was separate from the roughly 660-subject first cohort. CDR3 size: 13 residues. Trimming cost V 4 bases and J 16 bases, with 19 bases left between them. Germline values: CDR1 SNHLY, CDR2 FYNNEI. The clonotype comes from a man aged 18 to 35 in good health and CMV-seropositive. Sequenced: PBMCs. This chain connects TRBV2 to TRBJ1-4; no firm D call. CDR3 sequence reads: CASSGVSWGGGFF. CDR3 in DNA: TGTGCCAGCAGTGGTGTCAGCTGGGGTGGAGGGTTTTTT.